Listed below are T cell receptor beta chains from one sample, sequenced in a study of blood T cell repertoires in COVID-19. Profiling relied on immunoSEQ multiplex PCR, and the TCRdb table lists in-frame clones only, not all of them. This sample carries about 300,000 clones, about 85% of them seen once, and the ten largest clones take under 2%. Specimen: PBMCs or T cells enriched from blood (not recorded which). The origin of the receptors is a woman between 25 and 40 years old who had been exposed to COVID-19. The CDR3 runs from the conserved cysteine through the conserved F or W. D genes are given only for firm matches. Not every row has a clone size; where given, it reads once, few, many or a size class.

TRBV28	NA	NA	TRBJ1-5	TGTGCCAGCAGGACCGACAGATATCAGCCCCAGCATTTT	CASRTDRYQPQHF
TRBV5-5	NA	NA	TRBJ2-7	TGTGCCAGCAGCCCTCGCTTAGAAGGAGGTAACTACGAGCAGTACTTC	CASSPRLEGGNYEQYF
TRBV20-1	NA	NA	TRBJ2-3	TGCAGTGCTAGTATCCCTAGCGGCACAGATACGCAGTATTTT	CSASIPSGTDTQYF
TRBV9	NA	NA	TRBJ1-6	TGTGCCAGCAGCGTCGCAGGGTTGGGTTCACCCCTCCACTTT	CASSVAGLGSPLHF
TRBV18	few	NA	TRBJ1-1	TGTGCCAGCTCACCGTCAGGAGGAGTGAACACTGAAGCTTTCTTT	CASSPSGGVNTEAFF
TRBV18	NA	TRBD1	TRBJ2-6	TGTGCCAGCTCACCGAGGGACAGGGGGGACTCTGGGGCCAACGTCCTGACTTTC	CASSPRDRGDSGANVLTF
TRBV5-1	NA	NA	TRBJ1-4	TGCGCCAGCAGCCCACTACAGGGATCTAATGAAAAACTGTTTTTT	CASSPLQGSNEKLFF
TRBV5-1	NA	NA	TRBJ2-7	TGCGCCAGCAGCTTGGGGTGGGAGAGCTCCTACGAGCAGTACTTC	CASSLGWESSYEQYF
TRBV19	few	NA	TRBJ1-2	TGTGCCAGTAGTATGACAGCTACTAACTATGGCTACACCTTC	CASSMTATNYGYTF
TRBV28	once	NA	TRBJ2-7	TGTGCCCTAGATTACAACCACGAGCAGTACTTC	CALDYNHEQYF
TRBV30	NA	TRBD2	TRBJ2-1	TGTGCCTGGAGTTGGCTAGCGGGACTCAGGGATGAGCAGTTCTTC	CAWSWLAGLRDEQFF
TRBV28	NA	TRBD2	TRBJ2-7	TGTGCCAGCAGTTCTGGGGGGGCTAGCGGGGGGATCCACGAGCAGTACTTC	CASSSGGASGGIHEQYF
TRBV28	NA	NA	TRBJ2-7	TGTGCCAGCAGTTTCAGGTCCTACGAGCAGTACTTC	CASSFRSYEQYF
TRBV12-2	NA	NA	TRBJ2-7	TGTGCAAGTCGACCCGGGACAGGGGGCTCCTACGAGCAGTACTTC	CASRPGTGGSYEQYF
TRBV7-3	NA	NA	TRBJ2-1	TGTGCCAGCAGCCTCGCCGCAGAGGGATCCTACAATGAGCAGTTCTTC	CASSLAAEGSYNEQFF
TRBV15	NA	TRBD1	TRBJ1-2	TGTGCCACCAGCAGAGATCGGAACAGGGGGGTTTATGGCTACACCTTC	CATSRDRNRGVYGYTF
TRBV11-2	NA	TRBD1	TRBJ1-4	TGTGCCAGCAGCTTCGCTCAGGGGGCTAATGAAAAACTGTTTTTT	CASSFAQGANEKLFF
TRBV5-3	NA	NA	TRBJ2-5	TGTGCCAGAAGCTTGCACCAGACAAACCAGTACTTC	CARSLHQTNQYF
TRBV7-2	NA	TRBD2	TRBJ2-1	TGTGCCAGCGGATTCTCTAGCGGGATAAATGAGCAGTTCTTC	CASGFSSGINEQFF
TRBV6-5	NA	TRBD1	TRBJ2-7	TGTGCCAGCCGGACAGGGAGCTACGAGCAGTACTTC	CASRTGSYEQYF
TRBV6-5	NA	NA	TRBJ1-1	TGTGCCAGCAGTCCCACTAACACTGAAGCTTTCTTT	CASSPTNTEAFF